This T cell receptor (beta chain) was obtained from a study of blood T cells in healthy people across ages. Overall study findings and caveats: When one million T cells were used, diversity estimates were thought to be underestimates. There were more naive CD4+ cells and higher diversity in long-lived donors than in aged donors. Using unsorted PBMCs precluded a conclusive naive versus antigen-experienced comparison.

On this clonotype: Its antigen is unknown.

The V gene's germline CDR1 is SNHLY and CDR2 FYNNEI. Trimming took off 7 bases at V and 0 bases at J, with 8 bases between the two ends. The CDR3 spans 13 residues. The use of a sample-barcoded 5' primer and a J-beta primer mix characterized a second PCR of roughly 6 to 12 cycles. All samples yielded 2.5 million or more CDR3-containing paired-end reads. TCRdb called the 5' RACE reads again in MiXCR, with one record for every CDR3 protein. Of about 580,000 distinct CDR3 sequences listed, under 55% are singletons. V and J are TRBV2 and TRBJ2-3; no clear D. This receptor was obtained from a man older than 75 in good health. The sample consisted of blood. The CDR3 sequence: CASNVGSTDTQYF. CDR3 nucleotides: TGTGCCAGCAATGTGGGTAGCACAGATACGCAGTATTTT.